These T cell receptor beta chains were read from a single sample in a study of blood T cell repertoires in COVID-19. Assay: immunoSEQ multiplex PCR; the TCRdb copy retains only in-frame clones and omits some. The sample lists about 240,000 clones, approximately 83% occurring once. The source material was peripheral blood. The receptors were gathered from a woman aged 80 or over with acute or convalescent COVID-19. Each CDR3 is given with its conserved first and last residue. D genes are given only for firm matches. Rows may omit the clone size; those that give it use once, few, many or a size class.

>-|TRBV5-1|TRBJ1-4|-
CASSLVPATNEKLFF
TGCGCCAGCAGCTTGGTACCGGCAACTAATGAAAAACTGTTTTTT
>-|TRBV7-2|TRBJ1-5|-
CASSFGREQPQHF
TGTGCCAGCAGCTTTGGCAGGGAACAGCCCCAGCATTTT
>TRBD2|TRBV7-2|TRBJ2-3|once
CASSSGGSSTDTQYF
TGTGCCAGCAGCTCGGGGGGGAGTAGCACAGATACGCAGTATTTT
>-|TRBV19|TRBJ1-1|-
CASSMASVTEAFF
TGTGCCAGTAGTATGGCCAGTGTAACTGAAGCTTTCTTT
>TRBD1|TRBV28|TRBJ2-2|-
CASIPSRDRETGELFF
TGTGCCAGCATCCCCTCCCGGGACAGGGAAACCGGGGAGCTGTTTTTT
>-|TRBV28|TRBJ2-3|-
CASSSPTRTTDTQYF
TGTGCCAGCAGTTCGCCGACTAGGACCACAGATACGCAGTATTTT
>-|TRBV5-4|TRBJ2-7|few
CASSSKDITPYEQYF
TGTGCCAGCAGCTCCAAGGACATTACCCCCTACGAGCAGTACTTC
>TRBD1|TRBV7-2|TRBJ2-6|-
CASSPDRAGANVLTF
TGTGCCAGCAGTCCGGACAGGGCTGGGGCCAACGTCCTGACTTTC
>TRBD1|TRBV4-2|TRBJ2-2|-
CASSQVRGPGELFF
TGTGCCAGCAGCCAAGTAAGGGGGCCCGGGGAGCTGTTTTTT
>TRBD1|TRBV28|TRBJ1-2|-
CASSLGSGGRGYGYTF
TGTGCCAGCAGTTTGGGGTCTGGGGGCAGGGGGTATGGCTACACCTTC
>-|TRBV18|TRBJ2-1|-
CASSPTESSEQFF
TGTGCCAGCTCGCCGACAGAGTCCAGTGAGCAGTTCTTC
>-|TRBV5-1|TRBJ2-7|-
CASSQDYEQYF
TGCGCCAGCAGCCAGGACTACGAGCAGTACTTC
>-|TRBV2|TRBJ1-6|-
CASNEGLWNSPLHF
TGTGCCAGCAATGAGGGGCTTTGGAATTCACCCCTCCACTTT
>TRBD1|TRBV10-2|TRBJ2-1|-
CASAGTGAYNEQFF
TGCGCCAGCGCCGGGACAGGGGCATACAATGAGCAGTTCTTC
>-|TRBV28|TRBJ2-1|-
CASRSLTGSYNEQFF
TGTGCCAGCAGGTCTCTGACAGGCTCCTACAATGAGCAGTTCTTC
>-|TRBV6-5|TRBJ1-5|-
CAGGERGSNQPQHF
TGTGCCGGGGGGGAACGTGGGAGCAATCAGCCCCAGCATTTT
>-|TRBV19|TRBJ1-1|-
CASSTNREKTEAFF
TGTGCCAGTAGTACAAACAGGGAAAAAACTGAAGCTTTCTTT
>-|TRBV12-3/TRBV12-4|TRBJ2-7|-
CASSRGGGYEQYF
TGTGCCAGCAGCCGGGGAGGGGGGTACGAGCAGTACTTC
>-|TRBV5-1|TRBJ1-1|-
CASGLPGNQAFF
TGCGCCAGCGGACTACCGGGGAATCAGGCTTTCTTT
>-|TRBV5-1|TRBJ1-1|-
CASSLAPDRNTEAFF
TGCGCCAGCAGCTTGGCCCCCGACAGGAACACTGAAGCTTTCTTT
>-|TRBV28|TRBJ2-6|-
CATTPTVLLSGANVLTF
TGTGCCACCACCCCCACAGTTTTATTATCTGGGGCCAACGTCCTGACTTTC
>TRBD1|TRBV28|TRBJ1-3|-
CASSQYRGSTNTIYF
TGTGCCAGCAGTCAATACAGGGGGTCGACGAACACCATATATTTT
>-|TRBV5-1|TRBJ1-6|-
CASSSIGGNSPLHF
TGCGCCAGCAGCTCAATCGGCGGGAATTCACCCCTCCACTTT
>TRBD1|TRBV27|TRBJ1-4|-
CASSPMGQASAKLFF
TGTGCCAGCAGTCCAATGGGACAGGCCTCGGCAAAACTGTTTTTT
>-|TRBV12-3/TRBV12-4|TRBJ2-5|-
CASSGGAQETQYF
TGTGCCAGCAGCGGCGGGGCCCAAGAGACCCAGTACTTC
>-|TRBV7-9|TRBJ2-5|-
CASKGRVQETQYF
TGTGCCAGCAAGGGCAGGGTGCAAGAGACCCAGTACTTC
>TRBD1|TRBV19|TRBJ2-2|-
CASRDRGSTGELFF
TGTGCCAGTAGAGACAGGGGCTCAACCGGGGAGCTGTTTTTT
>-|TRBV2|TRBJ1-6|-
CASRKGVGNSPLHF
TGTGCCAGCAGGAAGGGGGTGGGGAATTCACCCCTCCACTTT
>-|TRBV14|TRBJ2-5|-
CASSPPGRGETQYF
TGTGCCAGCAGCCCGCCGGGCCGCGGGGAGACCCAGTACTTC
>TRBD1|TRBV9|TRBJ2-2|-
CASSVGTGVHGELFF
TGTGCCAGCAGCGTAGGGACAGGGGTGCACGGGGAGCTGTTTTTT
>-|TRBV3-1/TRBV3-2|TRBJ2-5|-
CASSQGTGQETQYF
TGTGCCAGCAGCCAAGGAACAGGACAAGAGACCCAGTACTTC
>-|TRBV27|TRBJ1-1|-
CASKIRKGLINTEAFF
TGTGCCAGCAAGATAAGAAAGGGACTCATAAACACTGAAGCTTTCTTT
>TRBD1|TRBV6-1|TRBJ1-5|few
CASSDRGQGAQHF
TGTGCCAGCAGTGACAGGGGTCAGGGGGCCCAGCATTTT
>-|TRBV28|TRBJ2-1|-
CASKEGNNEQFF
TGTGCCAGCAAGGAGGGAAACAATGAGCAGTTCTTC
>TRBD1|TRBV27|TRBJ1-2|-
CASSNLGDRGFNYGYTF
TGTGCCAGCAGTAATCTGGGGGACAGAGGGTTTAACTATGGCTACACCTTC
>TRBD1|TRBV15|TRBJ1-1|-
CATSRQGANTEAFF
TGTGCCACCAGCAGACAGGGGGCGAACACTGAAGCTTTCTTT
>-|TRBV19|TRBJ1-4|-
CATRERNEKLFF
TGTGCCACCAGGGAACGTAATGAAAAACTGTTTTTT